This T cell receptor beta chain derives from a study of T-cell reconstitution after alpha-beta-depleted transplantation in children. Study outcomes and limitations: Several hundred rapidly expanded clones from non-depleted graft cells reportedly supplied alpha-beta T cells about two months post-transplant. At day 60, the high TCRbeta diversity found in some patients originated from recipient T cells and thymic progenitors that had survived. After one year, T-cell counts and TCRbeta diversity mostly came from new T cells.

For TCRbeta, the library was prepared with unique molecular identifiers. TCRdb re-derived calls from the PCR reads in MiXCR, one entry per CDR3 protein. The table lists hundreds of thousands of distinct CDR3 sequences, just under 8.5% of them singletons. J lost 0 bases, V lost 5 bases, and 5 bases had no gene match. This CDR3 is 16 amino acids long. Germline V gene sequence: CDR1 SGHTA, CDR2 FQGTGA. This clonotype appeared many times. Its specificity is unknown. This receptor was taken from a male patient younger than 18 who had a stem cell transplant for acute lymphoblastic leukemia, so the T cells may come from the graft donor. This specimen was PBMCs, mostly from graft donor cells, taken 180 days after TCRalphabeta/CD19-depleted stem cell transplant. The chain has TRBV7-3 and TRBJ2-2, with 8 bases matching TRBD2. CDR3 sequence: CASSRLAPTNTGELFF. The CDR3 DNA follows: TGTGCCAGCAGCCGACTAGCGCCAACGAACACCGGGGAGCTGTTTTTT.